This T cell receptor (beta chain) was captured by sequencing in a study of blood T cell repertoires in COVID-19. Study information: COVID-19 samples collected from the United States, Italy and Spain covered acute and convalescent phases. PBMCs, B-cell-depleted T cells, or T cells were the source of the cDNA or gDNA that made up the material.

Participant-given clinical history determined each cohort assignment. In its sample, this clone was seen a few times. Other DNA sequences in this sample translate to the same CDR3. In the original analysis: Amplified reference gene primers provided the basis for estimating nucleated cell counts. TCRdb's copy holds only in-frame clones and misses some; the assay was immunoSEQ multiplex PCR. For V, J and clone size, that table is used; D and trimming come from the DNA. The sample has hundreds of thousands of clones, 85% to 90% seen once. Source material: PBMCs or T cells enriched from blood (not recorded which). This clonotype originated in a woman in her fifties or sixties in a cohort exposed to, infected with or recovered from COVID-19 (not recorded which).

The CDR3 region is CASSDRGGSNQPQHF. CDR3 DNA sequence: TGTGCCAGCAGTGACCGGGGAGGAAGCAATCAGCCCCAGCATTTT. This chain connects TRBV2 to TRBJ1-5; no reliable D call. Trimming removed 3 bases at V and 1 base at J, with 10 bases between. The CDR3 is 15 residues long. The germline V gene has CDR1 SNHLY and CDR2 FYNNEI.